This TCR beta chain appears in the sequencing data of a study of spatial heterogeneity in lung cancer (dated by TCRdb to about 2019). Looking at the study overall: Beta-chain transcripts were consistently detected in greater numbers than alpha-chain transcripts, which likely reflects a higher abundance of beta-chain transcripts. In tumor regions, TCR transcript counts showed a strong correlation with a T cell transcriptional module score from matched bulk RNA-seq. In the raw uncorrected reads, each unique combination of TCR and UMI appeared more than ten times on average. In non-small cell lung cancer, the study made a quantitative comparison of TCR alpha and beta repertoires among multiple tumor regions, matched nontumor lung and blood. Nonsynonymous mutation counts, determined by whole-exome sequencing of tumor tissue, were related to TCR repertoire features. Both alpha and beta chains were TCR-sequenced in hundreds of tumor regions, 64 matched nontumor lung samples and some 50 PBMC samples obtained at surgery.

This clonotype was observed at least ten times. The clone's antigen remains unknown. No qualities accompany the bases; no much larger clone lies one base away. Library prep was done by 5' RACE. Sequenced using a NextSeq 500. In the TCR library protocol, a unique molecular identifier was attached to each TCR cDNA molecule so that PCR and sequencing errors could be corrected. On the study's bioinformatics: TCR identification, UMI-based error correction and CDR3 extraction were all carried out with Decombinator tools. Expanded TCRs were defined as those above a frequency of 2 per 1,000, corresponding to the top 1% of the tumor frequency distribution. Expanded tumor TCRs statistically deemed absent (corrected P<0.05) from at least one tumor region were classed as regional, and all other expanded tumor TCRs were classed as ubiquitous. Renyi diversity was computed with the R vegan package after each repertoire had been subsampled 100 times to 5,000 TCRs. CDR3 similarity networks were built from amino acid triplet string-kernel similarity, with CDR3s being connected when pairwise similarity was above 0.82. TCRdb itself trimmed the public reads at Q25 with fastp, ran MiXCR and retained productive beta chains. A single entry per CDR3 protein holds the most common genes and DNA from its merged rows. These V and J calls derive from TCRdb rather than the authors' analysis. This sample holds 9,500 to 11,000 distinct CDR3 sequences; around 7.3% were observed only once. The top ten clonotypes cover 19% of the sample.

The paper's findings and limits, for the study overall: TCR-seq was estimated to cover only roughly 6.8% of tumor T cells for alpha chains and about 13% for beta chains. Counts of ubiquitous and regional expanded TCRs correlated with counts of ubiquitous and regional nonsynonymous mutations, respectively. The tumor nonsynonymous mutation count correlated with the number of expanded alpha and beta TCRs within the tumor. Additional single-cell paired TCR alpha and beta sequencing was considered necessary to confirm, at a functional level, the hypothesis that regional TCRs recognize regional mutations.

Reading the label with the study, this specimen's time point is: sample taken at primary tumor resection. The donors were around 69 patients from the lung TRACERx cohort who had early-stage, untreated non-small cell lung cancer. Without any cell sorting, TCR sequencing was performed on whole RNA extracted either from tumor and nontumor lung tissue or from cryopreserved PBMC samples. A patient was chosen for TCR sequencing only when enough RNA was available from at least two tumor regions. Before selection, tumor and adjacent nontumor lung specimens were reviewed by a lung pathologist. Unmatched junction bases come to 4, with V trimmed by 6 bases and J by 2 bases. Spanning cysteine to phenylalanine, the CDR3 consists of 13 amino acids. The retained sequence is limited to the CDR3, 39 bases, with the frame set at the first base. CDR1 and CDR2 are drawn from the germline V gene: SQVTM, ANQGSEA.

Rearrangement joined TRBV29-1 to TRBJ1-2, with 9 central nucleotides matching TRBD1. The source is a male donor with early-stage non-small cell lung cancer. The sequenced sample was lung tumor tissue, obtained at surgery. The DNA sequence is given as TGCAGCGTCCGGGACAGGGAGAACTATGGCTACACCTTC. Its translation is CSVRDRENYGYTF.